This is a list of T cell receptor beta chains from one sample in a study of shared clonotypes between healthy human individuals. TCRdb keeps only in-frame clones here, not all; method: immunoSEQ multiplex PCR. This sample has about 690,000 clones, with roughly 87% found just once. Sequenced input: memory CD8+ T cells from PBMCs. These receptors were obtained from a young man in good health. Some clones in this sample may be carry-over from other donors' samples. The CDR3 runs from the conserved cysteine through the conserved F or W.

V: TRBV29-1; J: TRBJ2-1; CDR3: CSGDRDNEQFF
V: TRBV28; J: TRBJ2-1; CDR3: CASREAGTGGPFSSYNEQFF
V: TRBV2; J: TRBJ1-2; CDR3: CASSVHPGGAGMYGYTF
V: TRBV28; J: TRBJ1-1; CDR3: CASSVMWPGSTEAFF
V: TRBV6-5; J: TRBJ2-2; CDR3: CASSYSMGGTGELFF
V: TRBV2; J: TRBJ1-1; CDR3: CASSGGGITEAFF
V: TRBV28; J: TRBJ1-3; CDR3: CASTSLAGNTIYF
V: TRBV9; J: TRBJ2-1; CDR3: CASSVEDQGGEGYNEQFF
V: TRBV28; J: TRBJ2-5; CDR3: CASSLGLDWETQYF
V: TRBV4-3; J: TRBJ2-7; CDR3: CASSQGYRASYEQYF
V: TRBV9; J: TRBJ2-7; CDR3: CASSVATGSGYEQYF
V: TRBV5-6; J: TRBJ2-1; CDR3: CASSLQGAPYNEQFF
V: TRBV9; J: TRBJ2-1; CDR3: CASSTGGFSYNEQFF
V: TRBV13; J: TRBJ2-5; CDR3: CASSIGRGHRTGGAQETQYF
V: TRBV4-1; J: TRBJ1-3; CDR3: CASSPRGGAVAGNTIYF
V: TRBV14; J: TRBJ2-1; CDR3: CASSPGLGVGFF
V: TRBV28; J: TRBJ1-2; CDR3: CASSFARAYGYTF
V: TRBV5-1; J: TRBJ2-7; CDR3: CASSFRTGEHEQYF
V: TRBV7-8; J: TRBJ2-3; CDR3: CASSPVTGVPADTQYF
V: TRBV7-9; J: TRBJ1-1; CDR3: CASSLNANTEAFF
V: TRBV5-8; J: TRBJ2-5; CDR3: CASSLRAGTQYF
V: TRBV27; J: TRBJ2-7; CDR3: CASSLSLPDSAYEQYF
V: TRBV6-4; J: TRBJ2-3; CDR3: CASIPGAGGPDTQYF
V: TRBV7-6; J: TRBJ2-2; CDR3: CASSLGGTNTGELFF
V: TRBV7-9; J: TRBJ2-2; CDR3: CASSLVGPGLAGGELFF
V: TRBV11-2; J: TRBJ2-2; CDR3: CASRISLGGSGGGELFF
V: TRBV4-3; J: TRBJ1-1; CDR3: CASSPLWRGMNPSNTEAFF
V: TRBV19; J: TRBJ2-7; CDR3: CASSPNRVPYEQYF
V: TRBV9; J: TRBJ1-2; CDR3: CASSPDGNYGYTF
V: TRBV7-2; J: TRBJ1-5; CDR3: CASSLSYDGNQPQHF
V: TRBV7-9; J: TRBJ2-2; CDR3: CASPRGGMNTGELFF
V: TRBV19; J: TRBJ1-4; CDR3: CASSIEDRHNEKLFF
V: TRBV6-6; J: TRBJ1-2; CDR3: CASSYEAGNYGYTF
V: TRBV4-2; J: TRBJ2-3; CDR3: CASSQPDWGSGRTADTQYF
V: TRBV7-9; J: TRBJ2-5; CDR3: CASSPPLGLGQETQYF
V: TRBV28; J: TRBJ2-5; CDR3: CASSSGLAGRETQYF
V: TRBV27; J: TRBJ2-1; CDR3: CASSFSPGSSYNEQFF
V: TRBV4-1; J: TRBJ2-7; CDR3: CASSQGPSSYEQYF
V: TRBV19; J: TRBJ1-2; CDR3: CASSRLWHDEDGYTF
V: TRBV28; J: TRBJ1-2; CDR3: CASSFTGGAHGYTF
V: TRBV27; J: TRBJ2-1; CDR3: CASSLGRGDNEQFF